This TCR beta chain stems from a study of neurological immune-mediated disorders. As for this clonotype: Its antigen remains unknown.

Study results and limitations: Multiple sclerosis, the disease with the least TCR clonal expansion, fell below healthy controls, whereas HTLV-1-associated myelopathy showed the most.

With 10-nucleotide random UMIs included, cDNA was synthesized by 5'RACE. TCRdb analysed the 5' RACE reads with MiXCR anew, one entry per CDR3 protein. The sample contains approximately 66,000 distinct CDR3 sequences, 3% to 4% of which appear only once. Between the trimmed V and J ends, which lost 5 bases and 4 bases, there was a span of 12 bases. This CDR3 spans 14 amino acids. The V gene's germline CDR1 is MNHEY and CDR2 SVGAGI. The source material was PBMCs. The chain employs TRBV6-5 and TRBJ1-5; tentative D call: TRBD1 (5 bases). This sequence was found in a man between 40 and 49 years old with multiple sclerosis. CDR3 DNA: TGTGCCAGCAGTCTTGTCAGGGTGAATCAGCCCCAGCATTTT. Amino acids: CASSLVRVNQPQHF.